This TCR beta chain was captured in a study of T-cell memory formation after mild COVID-19. Whole-study context: Clusters were largely donor specific.

It was 5'RACE with constant-segment primers that produced the TCR alpha and TCR beta cDNA libraries, which carried sample barcodes and UMIs. TCRdb re-called the 5' RACE reads through MiXCR, storing one row per CDR3 protein. The sample has roughly 510,000 distinct CDR3 sequences; roughly a sixth are singletons. General study results and limits: Clones which contracted sat mainly in CM and EM if CD4+, and in EMRA if CD8+. SARS-CoV-2 specificity was not confirmed for second-wave clones peaking on day 37.

This clonotype has only a few counts. The antigen is unknown. The CDR3 totals 14 residues. Trimming took 7 bases from V and 0 from J, leaving 12 bases between them. The V gene's germline CDR1 is SNHLY and CDR2 FYNNEI. This receptor was obtained from an adult woman who had mild COVID-19 (a few samples of this study predate the infection). Cell type and time point are not known. The chain uses TRBV2 and TRBJ1-2; D is uncertain. Specimen: PBMCs or a T cell subset sorted from them (not recorded which). The CDR3 sequence is CASTRAFANYGYTF. CDR3 DNA: TGTGCCAGCACCCGGGCGTTTGCTAACTATGGCTACACCTTC.